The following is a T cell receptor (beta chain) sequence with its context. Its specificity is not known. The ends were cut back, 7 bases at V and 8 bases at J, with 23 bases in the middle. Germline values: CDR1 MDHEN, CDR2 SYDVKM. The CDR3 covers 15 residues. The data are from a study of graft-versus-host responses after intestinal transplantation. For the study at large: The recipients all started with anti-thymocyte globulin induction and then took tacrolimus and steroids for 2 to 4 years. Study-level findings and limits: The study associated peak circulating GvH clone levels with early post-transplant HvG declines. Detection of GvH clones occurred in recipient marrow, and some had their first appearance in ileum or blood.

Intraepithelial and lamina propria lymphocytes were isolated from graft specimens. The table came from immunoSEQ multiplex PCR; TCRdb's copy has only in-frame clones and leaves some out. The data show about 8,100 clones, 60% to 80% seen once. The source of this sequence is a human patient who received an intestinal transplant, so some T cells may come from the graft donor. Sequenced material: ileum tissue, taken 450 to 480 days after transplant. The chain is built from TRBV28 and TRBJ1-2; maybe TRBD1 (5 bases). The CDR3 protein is CASTISKGPLQGYTF. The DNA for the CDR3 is TGTGCCAGCACTATAAGTAAGGGGCCCCTGCAGGGCTACACCTTC.